This T cell receptor (beta chain) was obtained from a study of blood T cell repertoires in COVID-19. Across the whole study: There were acute and convalescent COVID-19 samples, and they came from the United States, Italy and Spain. PBMCs, B-cell-depleted T cells, or T cells were the source of the cDNA or gDNA that made up the material.

The assay was immunoSEQ multiplex PCR, and TCRdb's table has in-frame clones only and misses some. The profile shows around 260,000 clones, around 88% of them singletons. CDR1 MNHEY and CDR2 SVGAGI come from the germline V gene. With 10 bases removed from V and 0 bases from J, the gap between germline ends came to 16 bases. This CDR3 is 15 amino acids long. Material for sequencing was peripheral blood. The J gene is TRBJ1-5, the V gene TRBV6-5, with D possibly TRBD1 on 5 matching bases. The TCR was taken from a man aged 30-40 years with active or convalescent COVID-19. Here the CDR3 DNA reads TGTGCCACCACCGACAGTACTTATAGCAATCAGCCCCAGCATTTT. It codes for CATTDSTYSNQPQHF.